The rows below give T cell receptor beta chains drawn from one sample of a study of OX40 agonist ivuxolimab in advanced cancers. Sequencing used immunoSEQ multiplex PCR; TCRdb keeps in-frame clones, though not all of them. The sample comprises 77,000 or so clones, 80% to 90% of which are singletons, and about 0.57% rests with the top ten. The sample was CD4+ or CD8+ T cells sorted from blood, taken in a trial of the OX40 agonist ivuxolimab. These TCRs come from an adult with an advanced solid tumor such as melanoma, head and neck, liver or kidney cancer. Both conserved end residues are part of each CDR3. D genes are given only for firm matches. Size is omitted from some rows. Given values are once, few, many or a class for expanded clones.

size: once
J: TRBJ1-1
D: .
V: TRBV5-1
length: 15
CDR3: CASSSGLGGGAEAFF
DNA: TGCGCCAGCAGCTCTGGACTGGGCGGAGGGGCTGAAGCTTTCTTT

size: .
J: TRBJ1-5
D: TRBD1
V: TRBV19
length: 13
CDR3: CASSYDRVQPQHF
DNA: TGTGCCAGTAGTTATGACAGGGTACAGCCCCAGCATTTT

size: .
J: TRBJ1-2
D: .
V: TRBV10-3
length: 14
CDR3: CAISGDGGPTGYTF
DNA: TGTGCCATCAGTGGAGACGGAGGTCCAACGGGCTACACCTTC

size: .
J: TRBJ2-1
D: TRBD2
V: TRBV29-1
length: 14
CDR3: CSVDLAGGVDEQFF
DNA: TGCAGCGTTGACTTAGCGGGAGGAGTCGATGAGCAGTTCTTC

size: .
J: TRBJ2-7
D: .
V: TRBV29-1
length: 12
CDR3: CSAQGGRLEQYF
DNA: TGCAGCGCGCAGGGGGGTAGGCTCGAGCAGTACTTC

size: .
J: TRBJ2-5
D: .
V: TRBV30
length: 17
CDR3: CAWSPFSGATYQETQYF
DNA: TGTGCCTGGAGCCCATTCTCAGGGGCCACGTACCAAGAGACCCAGTACTTC

size: .
J: TRBJ2-5
D: .
V: TRBV5-1
length: 12
CDR3: CASSVGEETQYF
DNA: TGCGCCAGCAGCGTGGGGGAAGAGACCCAGTACTTC

size: .
J: TRBJ2-4
D: TRBD1
V: TRBV29-1
length: 15
CDR3: CSVSPDRIAKNIQYF
DNA: TGCAGCGTTTCACCGGACAGGATAGCCAAAAACATTCAGTACTTC

size: .
J: TRBJ1-3
D: .
V: TRBV5-5
length: 18
CDR3: CASSDYRVRGSSGNTIYF
DNA: TGTGCCAGCAGCGATTACAGGGTCCGCGGGTCATCTGGAAACACCATATATTTT

size: .
J: TRBJ1-4
D: .
V: TRBV30
length: 14
CDR3: CAWSVGGGPEKLFF
DNA: TGTGCCTGGAGTGTGGGGGGAGGCCCTGAAAAACTGTTTTTT

size: .
J: TRBJ2-5
D: .
V: TRBV18
length: 13
CDR3: CASSPGLSETQYF
DNA: TGTGCCAGCTCACCGGGTCTATCGGAGACCCAGTACTTC

size: once
J: TRBJ1-2
D: .
V: TRBV6-6
length: 12
CDR3: CASAGTEYGYTF
DNA: TGTGCCAGCGCAGGGACGGAATATGGCTACACCTTC

size: .
J: TRBJ1-5
D: .
V: TRBV20-1
length: 11
CDR3: CSAGLREAQHF
DNA: TGCAGTGCTGGACTGAGGGAGGCCCAGCATTTT

size: .
J: TRBJ2-6
D: .
V: TRBV6-6
length: 15
CDR3: CASSQGGSGANVLTF
DNA: TGTGCCAGCAGTCAGGGGGGCTCTGGGGCCAACGTCCTGACTTTC

size: .
J: TRBJ2-1
D: TRBD2
V: TRBV7-3
length: 18
CDR3: CASRRGLAEFPRSDEQFF
DNA: TGTGCCAGCAGACGGGGACTAGCGGAATTCCCTAGGAGCGATGAGCAGTTCTTC

size: .
J: TRBJ2-5
D: TRBD1
V: TRBV2
length: 12
CDR3: CASNTGEETQYF
DNA: TGTGCCAGCAATACAGGGGAAGAGACCCAGTACTTC

size: .
J: TRBJ2-2
D: .
V: TRBV5-6
length: 16
CDR3: CASSLLGTGNTGELFF
DNA: TGTGCCAGCAGCTTGCTTGGGACCGGCAACACCGGGGAGCTGTTTTTT